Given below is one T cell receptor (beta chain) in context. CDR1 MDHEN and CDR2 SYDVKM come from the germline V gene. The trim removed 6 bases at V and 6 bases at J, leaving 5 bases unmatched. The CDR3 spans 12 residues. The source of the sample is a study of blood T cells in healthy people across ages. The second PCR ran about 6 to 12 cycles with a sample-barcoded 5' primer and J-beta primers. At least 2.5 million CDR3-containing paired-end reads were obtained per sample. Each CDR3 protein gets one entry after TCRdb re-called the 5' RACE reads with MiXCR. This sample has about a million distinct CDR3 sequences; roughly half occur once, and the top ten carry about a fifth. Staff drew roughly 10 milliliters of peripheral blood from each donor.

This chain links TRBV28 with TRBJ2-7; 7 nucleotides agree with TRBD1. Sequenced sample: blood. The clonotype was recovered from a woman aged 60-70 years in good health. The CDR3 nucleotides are TGTGCCAGCAGAGGGGGCCTAATCGAGCAGTACTTC. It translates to CASRGGLIEQYF.